Listed here are 9 T cell receptor beta chains from one sample, sequenced in a study of CD8 T cells in Susac syndrome. It was with random hexamers that about 0.45 to 1 ug RNA was reverse transcribed. TCRdb called the immunoSEQ multiplex PCR reads again in MiXCR, with one record for every CDR3 protein. The top ten clones hold approximately 0.098% of a sample with roughly 200,000 distinct CDR3 sequences, less than 95% of them seen once. What was sequenced was CD4+ T cells from PBMCs. The source of these receptors is a human donor in good health.

This sequence joins TRBV15 and TRBJ2-3; no clear D. Trimming left V 0 bases short and J 4 bases short, with 5 bases between. CDR3 length equals 13 residues. Germline CDR1 is LNHNV and CDR2 is YYDKDF (reference sequence). CDR3 sequence: CATSRDAADTQYF. For the CDR3, the DNA is TGTGCCACCAGCAGAGATGCGGCAGATACGCAGTATTTT.

The chain links TRBV6-1 to TRBJ2-2; TRBD2 agrees at 8 bases. J was trimmed by 3 bases and V by 7 bases; bases with no gene match: 10. The CDR3 is 16 residues long. The V gene's germline CDR1 is MNHNS and CDR2 SASEGT. CDR3 residues: CASKGRAGDHTGELFF. The CDR3 region has the DNA TGTGCCAGCAAAGGAAGAGCGGGAGATCACACCGGGGAGCTGTTTTTT.

This rearrangement joins TRBV7-8 to TRBJ2-1, with 8 positions matching TRBD1. Germline V lookup: CDR1 SGHVS, CDR2 FQNEAQ. Germline trimming cut 5 bases from V and 4 bases from J; bases unmatched to any gene: 7. This CDR3 contains 15 residues. CDR3 protein: CASSASGGTYNEQFF. CDR3 in DNA: TGTGCCAGCAGCGCTTCAGGGGGCACTTACAATGAGCAGTTCTTC.

This chain uses TRBV15 with TRBJ2-1, with TRBD2 identical over 8 bases. Looked up from germline, CDR1 is LNHNV and CDR2 is YYDKDF (reference sequence). The junction had 7 bases not matched to a gene; V was cut back by 1 base and J by 8 bases. The CDR3 covers 15 residues. In DNA form, the CDR3 reads TGTGCCACCAGCAGAGTACGGGAGGGCCTGTATGAGCAGTTCTTC. Translated, it gives CATSRVREGLYEQFF. Full variable domain (outside the CDR3, taken from reference TRBV15 and TRBJ2-1): DAMVIQNPRYQVTQFGKPVTLSCSQTLNHNVMYWYQQKSSQAPKLLFHYYDKDFNNEADTPDNFQSRRPNTSFCFLDIRSPGLGDTAMYLCATSRVREGLYEQFFGPGTRLTVL.

The chain employs TRBV5-1 and TRBJ1-1, with TRBD1 matching over 11 bases. The germline V gene encodes CDR1 SGHRS and CDR2 YFSETQ. The CDR3 loop spans 13 amino acids. V gave up 7 bases and J gave up 5 bases; unmatched junction bases: 4. As DNA, the CDR3 is TGCGCCAGCCTCGGACAGGGGGCGACTGAAGCTTTCTTT. Its protein product is CASLGQGATEAFF.

The rearrangement uses TRBV20-1 and TRBJ1-2; D gene ambiguous. Trimming left V 6 bases short and J 1 base short, with 9 bases between. There are 12 residues in the CDR3. CDR1 is DFQATT and CDR2 is SNEGSKA in the germline V gene (reference sequence). The CDR3 sequence: CSAARNNYGYTF. CDR3 in DNA: TGCAGTGCGGCGCGGAATAACTATGGCTACACCTTC.

The V call is TRBV11-2, the J call TRBJ2-3; possible D gene TRBD2, 6 bases. The V end was cut by 5 bases, the J end by 10 bases, with 13 bases between. There are 12 residues in the CDR3. Germline CDR1 reads SGHAT; CDR2 reads FQNNGV. The CDR3 nucleotides are TGTGCCAGCAGCCACGGGACTCCCGCGCAGTATTTT. Its translation: CASSHGTPAQYF.

This clonotype is a singleton in its sample. CDR3 nucleotide sequence: TGCAGTGCAAGGGGGCTCGACAATCAGCCCCAGCATTTT. Its translation: CSARGLDNQPQHF. This chain connects TRBV20-1 to TRBJ1-5; 7 positions agree with TRBD1. The length of the CDR3 is 13 residues. Trimming removed 6 bases from V and 3 bases from J; junction bases left unmatched: 5. The germline CDR1 and CDR2 sequences are DFQATT and SNEGSKA (reference sequence).

This clonotype has only one observation. V and J are TRBV30 and TRBJ2-7; a possible D gene is TRBD1 (6 bases). Trimming left V 5 bases short and J 3 bases short, with 11 bases between. There are 12 residues in the CDR3. Germline CDR1 is GTSNPN and CDR2 is SVGIG (reference sequence). For the CDR3, the DNA is TGTGCCTGGGGGGGCAGATTCTACGAGCAGTACTTC. It is translated as CAWGGRFYEQYF.